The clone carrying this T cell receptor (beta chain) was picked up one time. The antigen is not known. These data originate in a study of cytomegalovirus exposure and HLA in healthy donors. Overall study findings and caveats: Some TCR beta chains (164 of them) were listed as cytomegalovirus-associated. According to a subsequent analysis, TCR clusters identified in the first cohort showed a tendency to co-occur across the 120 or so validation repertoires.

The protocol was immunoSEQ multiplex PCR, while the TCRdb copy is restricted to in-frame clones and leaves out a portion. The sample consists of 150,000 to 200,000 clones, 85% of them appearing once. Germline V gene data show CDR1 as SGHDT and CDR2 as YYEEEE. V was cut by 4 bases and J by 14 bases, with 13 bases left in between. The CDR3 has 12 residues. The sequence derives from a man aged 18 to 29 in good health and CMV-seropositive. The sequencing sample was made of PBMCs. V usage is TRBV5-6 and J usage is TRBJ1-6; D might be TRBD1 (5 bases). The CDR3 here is CASSGGGGALHF. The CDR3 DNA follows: TGTGCCAGCAGCGGGGGGGGAGGGGCCCTCCACTTT.